This T cell receptor beta chain was identified during a study of CD8 T cells in Susac syndrome. V gave up 4 bases and J gave up 8 bases, with 15 bases separating them. The CDR3 runs to 14 residues. The germline gives CDR1 SGHDT, CDR2 YYEEEE. A quantity of about 0.5 to 1 ug RNA underwent reverse transcription using random hexamers. The CDR3 of TCR beta was amplified by immunoSEQ multiplex PCR across 54 Vbeta and 13 Jbeta. MiXCR was run by TCRdb on the immunoSEQ multiplex PCR reads, yielding one entry per CDR3 protein. The repertoire consists of about 300,000 distinct CDR3 sequences, with 85% occurring once and the leading ten covering roughly 0.22%. General study points: Acknowledgment was made by the study that its TCR sequencing and HLA analysis involved a relatively small number of individuals.

Comments on this clonotype: Its antigen is not known.

The authors sequenced TCR beta from blood CD8+ and CD4+ T cells. TEMRA cells were FACS-enriched, while CD8+ and CD4+ T cells were negatively isolated. Sequenced sample: CD8+ T cells from PBMCs. The chain links TRBV5-6 to TRBJ2-2; D is perhaps TRBD1 (6 bases). This TCR derives from a human donor with multiple sclerosis. This CDR3 is CASSPLTGTGELFF. The CDR3 DNA reads as TGTGCCAGCAGCCCACTTACAGGGACGGGGGAGCTGTTTTTT.